This T cell receptor beta chain was captured in a study of shared clonotypes between healthy human individuals. General observations from the study: The authors sampled blood alone, and tissue repertoires likely differ.

The V and J ends lost 5 bases and 4 bases respectively, with 14 bases between them. The CDR3 length is 14 residues. Germline V CDR1 and CDR2: SGHTA, FQGNSA. As concerns this clone: The target antigen is unknown.

The authors split each subset's genomic DNA evenly across several immunoSEQ plates. In the sorted-subset replicate PCRs, 200 ng DNA, around 32,000 T cell genomes, was used. Using immunoSEQ multiplex PCR, the repertoire was profiled, and TCRdb retains in-frame clones only, with some absent. Altogether about a million clones are present, 60% to 85% being singletons, with the ten largest covering roughly 0.83%. This chain connects TRBV7-2 to TRBJ2-5; D may be TRBD2 (6 bases). This TCR was recovered from a man between 18 and 29 years old in good health. Some clones in this sample may be carry-over from other donors' samples. The sample consisted of memory CD4+ T cells from PBMCs. Subset meaning: CD45RA-negative fraction. CDR3 bases: TGTGCCAGCAGCCCGCAGGCGGGGCGAGAGACCCAGTACTTC. As protein: CASSPQAGRETQYF.